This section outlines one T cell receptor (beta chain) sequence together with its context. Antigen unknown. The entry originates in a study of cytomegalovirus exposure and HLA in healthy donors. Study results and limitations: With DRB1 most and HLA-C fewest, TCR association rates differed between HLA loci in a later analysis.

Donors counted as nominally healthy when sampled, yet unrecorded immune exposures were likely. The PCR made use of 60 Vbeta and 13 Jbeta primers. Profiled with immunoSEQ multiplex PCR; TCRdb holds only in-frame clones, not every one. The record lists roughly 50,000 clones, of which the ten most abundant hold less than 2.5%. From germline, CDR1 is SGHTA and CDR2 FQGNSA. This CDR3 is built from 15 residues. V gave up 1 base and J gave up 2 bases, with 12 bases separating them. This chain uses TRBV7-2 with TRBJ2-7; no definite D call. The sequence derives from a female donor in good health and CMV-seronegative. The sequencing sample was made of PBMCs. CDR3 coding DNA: TGTGCCAGCAGCTTAGGACCGACGGGTGCCTACGAGCAGTACTTC. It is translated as CASSLGPTGAYEQYF.